Detailed here is one T cell receptor (beta chain). Only a few counts were recorded for this clonotype. Its antigen is still unknown. Base qualities are not recorded, but no much larger clone differs from it by a single base. This entry belongs to a study of T cell repertoires in cytomegalovirus infection (dated by TCRdb to between 2019 and 2020). Background for the entire study: Recently identified HLA-C-restricted CMV epitopes, whose presentation resists viral immunomodulation, were targeted by peptide stimulations together with well-studied HLA-B-restricted epitopes. Donor HLA type was relevant to the analysis, because carriage of CMV infection together with the matching HLA type was indicated by public TCR beta signatures. The paper's findings and limits, for the study overall: In the ex vivo response, HLA-C-restricted CMV-specific TCR beta clonotypes were dominant, and in two of eight donors the single most frequent clonotype came from this HLA-C-restricted group. In both this cohort and an independent cohort of under 450 donors, the cumulative frequency of public TCR beta family members distinguished carriers of CMV infection plus the relevant HLA type.

CDR1 is given as MDHEN and CDR2 as SYDVKM, both from the germline V gene. The junction shows trimming of 8 bases on V and 9 bases on J, and the gene matches do not reach 11 bases of it. Measured from the cysteine to the phenylalanine, the CDR3 is 14 residues long. Only CDR3 DNA is held: 42 bases, read in frame from base 1. The sample's treatment or condition label is to be understood as: in vitro stimulation with specific CMV peptide epitopes to enrich CMV-specific T cells. Instrument on record: Illumina HiSeq 1500. Using fastp at Q25 and MiXCR, TCRdb reprocessed the public reads and kept productive beta chains. Records with the same CDR3 protein are collapsed into one entry carrying the most frequent genes and DNA. Recorded for this sample are nearly 700,000 distinct CDR3 sequences; 30% to 40% of them occurred a single time. About 18% of the sample belongs to the ten largest clones.

The sequencing here drew on cultured PBMCs, taken from culture after CMV antigen stimulation. The source is a human donor in good health (CMV status not recorded). Some clones in this sample may be carry-over from other donors' samples. The chain uses TRBV28 and TRBJ2-1, with TRBD2 matching 9 junction bases. Here the CDR3 is given as CASRAGGGALEQFF. The nucleotide sequence reads TGTGCCAGCCGCGCGGGCGGGGGGGCCCTTGAGCAGTTCTTC.